This TCR beta chain came from a study of blood T cell repertoires in COVID-19. Study-level background: T cells, B-cell-depleted T cells, or PBMCs provided the cDNA or gDNA that served as material.

Original data processing: Amplification of reference gene primers was used by the study to estimate nucleated cell counts. Sequencing was performed with immunoSEQ multiplex PCR; in TCRdb, only in-frame clones are kept and a portion is missing. V, J and clone size are those of that table, while D and trimming were read from the DNA. In the table there are roughly 280,000 clones, 86% of which are singletons. Input material: peripheral blood. This sequence was found in a man aged 40-49 years with active or convalescent COVID-19.

The CDR3 coding sequence is TGCAGCGTTGTCCGAGTAGGGGCCGAGCAGTACTTC. Translated: CSVVRVGAEQYF. V gene TRBV29-1 combines with J gene TRBJ2-7; D might be TRBD1 (5 bases). Germline loops: CDR1 SQVTM, CDR2 ANQGSEA. V was clipped by 4 bases and J by 6 bases, with 13 bases between them. CDR3 length: 12 amino acids.